This TCR beta chain was captured in a study of blood T cell repertoires in COVID-19. V lost 5 bases to trimming and J lost 7 bases, with 11 bases between them. The CDR3 contains 12 residues. Germline V gene lookup returns CDR1 SGHAT and CDR2 FQNNGV. Donors were grouped by their self-reported clinical history. Measured with immunoSEQ multiplex PCR; TCRdb has only the in-frame clones, and not every one. The repertoire holds fewer than 450,000 clones, with about nine tenths as singletons. The rearrangement uses TRBV11-2 and TRBJ1-2; D is unclear. Sequences were obtained from PBMCs or T cells enriched from blood (not recorded which). This TCR was recovered from a man aged 18 to 29 who had recovered from COVID-19. The CDR3 DNA follows: TGTGCCAGCAGCCTCGAAGGAGTTGGCTACACCTTC. Protein: CASSLEGVGYTF.